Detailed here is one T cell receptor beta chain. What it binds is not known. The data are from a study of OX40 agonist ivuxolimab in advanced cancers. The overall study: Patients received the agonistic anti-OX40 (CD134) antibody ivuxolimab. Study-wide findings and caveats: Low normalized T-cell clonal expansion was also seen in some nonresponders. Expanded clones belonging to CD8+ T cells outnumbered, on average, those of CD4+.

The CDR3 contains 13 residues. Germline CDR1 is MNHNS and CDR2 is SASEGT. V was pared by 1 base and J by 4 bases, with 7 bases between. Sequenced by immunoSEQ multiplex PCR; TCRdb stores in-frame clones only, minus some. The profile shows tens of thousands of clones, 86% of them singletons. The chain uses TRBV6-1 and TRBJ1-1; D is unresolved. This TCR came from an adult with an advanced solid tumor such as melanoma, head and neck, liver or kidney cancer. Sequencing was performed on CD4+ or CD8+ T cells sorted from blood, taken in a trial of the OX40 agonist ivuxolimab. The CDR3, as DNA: TGTGCCAGCAGTGAAGGTAGGTCCACTGAAGCTTTCTTT. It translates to CASSEGRSTEAFF.